This TCR beta chain was identified in a study of blood T cell repertoires in COVID-19. Study as a whole: Collection of acute and convalescent COVID-19 samples took place in the United States, Italy and Spain.

V was shortened by 7 bases and J by 14 bases, with 14 bases between the two germline ends. The CDR3 runs 9 residues. Germline V CDR1 and CDR2: GTSNPN, SVGIG (reference sequence). As handled by the study authors: The authors estimated nucleated cell counts from reference gene primer amplification. Only in-frame clones appear in the TCRdb table, and some are missing; sequencing was by immunoSEQ multiplex PCR. Clonal size and the V and J genes are those of that table, whereas D and trimming came from the DNA. The data show a few hundred thousand clones, with 85% to 90% seen just once and about 6% held by the top ten. This clone was counted between two and nine times.

This chain joins TRBV30 and TRBJ1-2; no reliable D call. The origin of this receptor is a man aged 60 to 75 who had recovered from COVID-19. The sample comprised peripheral blood. The CDR3: CASDGAGTF. The CDR3 DNA sequence: TGTGCCTCAGACGGAGCTGGGACCTTC.